The next 11 T cell receptor beta chains were all read from a single sample in a study of blood T cell repertoires in COVID-19. Using immunoSEQ multiplex PCR, the repertoire was profiled, and TCRdb retains in-frame clones only, with some absent. The sample has approximately 300,000 clones; more than 80% are singletons. Input material: peripheral blood. The source of these receptors is a middle-aged woman with acute or convalescent COVID-19.

The chain has TRBV6-4 and TRBJ2-5; D is uncertain. Trimming took 1 base from V and 5 from J, leaving 11 bases between them. The CDR3 length is 14 residues. The V gene's germline CDR1 is MRHNA and CDR2 SNTAGT. The CDR3, as DNA: TGTGCCAGCAGTGACTATCTAGGCTCGGAGACCCAGTACTTC. Residues: CASSDYLGSETQYF.

The chain recombines TRBV5-4 with TRBJ1-2; TRBD1 matches 11 bases. The CDR3 consists of 14 residues. Germline V lookup: CDR1 SGHNT, CDR2 YYREEE (reference sequence). J was trimmed by 8 bases and V by 3 bases; bases with no gene match: 6. For the CDR3, the DNA is TGTGCCAGCAGCTCGGGACAGGGGGTTTACGGCTACACCTTC. Protein: CASSSGQGVYGYTF.

This sequence joins TRBV5-1 and TRBJ2-1; D call uncertain. The CDR3 is 12 amino acids. Germline lookup yields CDR1 SGHRS and CDR2 YFSETQ. The V end lost 0 bases, the J end lost 8 bases, and 6 bases lay between the germline ends. This chain's CDR3 is CASSLEYYEQFF. The CDR3 bases are TGCGCCAGCAGCTTGGAATACTATGAGCAGTTCTTC.

This clone was observed once. V gene TRBV5-1 combines with J gene TRBJ2-6; 9 bases map to TRBD1. The junction had 4 bases not matched to a gene; V was cut back by 0 bases and J by 0 bases. Germline values: CDR1 SGHRS, CDR2 YFSETQ. CDR3 length: 18 amino acids. The CDR3 region is CASSLETGGFSGANVLTF. The CDR3 coding sequence is TGCGCCAGCAGCTTGGAAACAGGGGGCTTCTCTGGGGCCAACGTCCTGACTTTC.

This sequence joins TRBV11-2 and TRBJ1-2; 9 nucleotides align to TRBD1. This CDR3 region has 14 residues. The trim removed 5 bases at V and 8 bases at J, leaving 9 bases unmatched. Germline V lookup: CDR1 SGHAT, CDR2 FQNNGV. CDR3 sequence (DNA): TGTGCCAGCAGCACCCGGGGACAGGGAGGGGGCTACACCTTC. This gives the protein CASSTRGQGGGYTF.

The V call is TRBV7-3, the J call TRBJ1-1, with TRBD1 identical over 9 bases. Per germline, CDR1 SGHTA and CDR2 FQGTGA. The CDR3 runs to 15 residues. With 5 bases clipped from V and 2 bases from J, the junction kept 6 bases outside the gene matches. The CDR3 DNA follows: TGTGCCAGCAGCCCGACAGGGGGGCTCAACACTGAAGCTTTCTTT. Its translation is CASSPTGGLNTEAFF.

This chain uses TRBV24-1 with TRBJ2-5; D is unresolved. From germline, CDR1 is KGHDR and CDR2 SFDVKD. The CDR3 length is 11 residues. Trimming removed 7 bases from V and 4 bases from J, with 6 bases in between. The CDR3 reads CATSFSETQYF. The DNA of the CDR3 is TGTGCCACCAGCTTTTCAGAGACCCAGTACTTC.

The rearrangement joins TRBV7-2 to TRBJ1-1; D remains ambiguous. The CDR3 loop spans 15 amino acids. The germline V and J ends were trimmed by 2 bases and 0 bases, with 10 bases remaining between them. CDR1 and CDR2 from the germline V gene are SGHTA and FQGNSA. This CDR3 is CASSLLAQMNTEAFF. CDR3 in DNA: TGTGCCAGCAGCTTACTGGCTCAGATGAACACTGAAGCTTTCTTT.

This chain connects TRBV19 to TRBJ2-2, with 14 bases lining up with TRBD2. CDR3 length equals 18 residues. CDR1 and CDR2 from the germline V gene are LNHDA and SQIVND (reference sequence). V shed 6 bases and J 5 bases; nucleotides not matched to a gene: 11. CDR3: CASSRTRGLAGATGELFF. The CDR3 nucleotides are TGTGCCAGTAGCCGAACCCGGGGACTAGCGGGGGCGACCGGGGAGCTGTTTTTT.

This chain connects TRBV29-1 to TRBJ1-3; D uncertain. V lost 4 bases and J lost 4, with 8 bases in between. CDR1 and CDR2 (germline): SQVTM, ANQGSEA. This CDR3 has 12 amino acids. In DNA, the CDR3 is TGCAGCGTTGGGAGGGAGGGAAACACCATATATTTT. Translation: CSVGREGNTIYF.

The V gene is TRBV6-2 or TRBV6-3, the J gene TRBJ1-1; D gene uncertain. This CDR3 is built from 12 residues. Trimming took 5 bases from V and 12 from J, leaving 16 bases between them. Germline V lookup: CDR1 MNHEY, CDR2 SVGEGT. The CDR3 nucleotides read TGTGCCAGCAGTCGTCCGAGGGCCCAACCTTTCTTT. Translating gives CASSRPRAQPFF.